A selection of T cell receptor beta chains follows, all from one sample in a study of tumor-infiltrating lymphocytes in primary liver carcinoma. MiXCR, applied by TCRdb to the multiplex PCR reads, yields one record per CDR3 protein. The sample has some 120,000 distinct CDR3 sequences; around 60% are singletons. Sequences were obtained from liver tumor tissue from sampling region 1. These receptors came from a woman in her sixties with primary liver carcinoma and hepatitis B virus infection. The CDR3 runs from the conserved cysteine through the conserved F or W. The D gene is left open where the match is weak. Only some rows state a clone size, as once, few, many or a class for expanded clones.

d_gene	v_gene	abundance	j_gene	CDR3aa	CDR3nt
.	TRBV11-2	once	TRBJ2-3	CASSPDRPNTQYF	TGTGCCAGCAGCCCCGACCGTCCGAATACGCAGTATTTT
TRBD2	TRBV11-2	.	TRBJ2-7	CASRNGLAVEQHF	TGTGCCAGCAGGAACGGGCTAGCGGTCGAGCAGCACTTC
.	TRBV11-2	.	TRBJ1-4	CASSLQRTGHTNEELFF	TGTGCCAGCAGCTTACAGCGAACAGGGCATACTAATGAAGAACTGTTTTTT
.	TRBV11-2	.	TRBJ1-1	CASSLDPGAGTEASF	TGTGCCAGCAGCTTAGATCCAGGAGCAGGAACTGAAGCTTCCTTT
TRBD2	TRBV5-4	many	TRBJ2-7	CASSLTRGGRADYEQYF	TGTGCCAGCAGCTTGACCCGGGGCGGGAGGGCCGACTACGAGCAGTACTTC
.	TRBV7-8	few	TRBJ1-5	CASSLSRTVSNQPQHF	TGTGCCAGCAGCTTATCGCGGACAGTTAGCAATCAGCCCCAGCATTTT
.	TRBV29-1	.	TRBJ2-3	CCVDGGGTNTQYF	TGCTGCGTTGACGGTGGAGGCACAAATACGCAGTATTTT
TRBD2	TRBV12-3/TRBV12-4	.	TRBJ2-1	CASSSPGRNYNEQFF	TGTGCAAGCAGCTCACCCGGGAGGAACTACAATGAGCAGTTCTTC
TRBD1	TRBV30	few	TRBJ1-3	CAWVTPSRDRVLRNTIYF	TGTGCCTGGGTTACCCCCTCTCGGGACAGGGTCTTGAGAAACACCATATATTTT
.	TRBV4-2	once	TRBJ2-3	CASSTIAEGADTQYF	TGTGCCAGCAGCACGATAGCGGAGGGGGCGGATACGCAGTATTTT
.	TRBV5-1	once	TRBJ2-7	CASSYTGSSYEQYF	TGCGCCAGCAGCTATACCGGGTCCTCCTACGAGCAGTACTTC
TRBD1	TRBV24-1	few	TRBJ1-2	CATSDPGQELRGYTF	TGTGCCACCAGTGATCCTGGACAGGAGCTTAGGGGCTACACCTTC